This TCR beta chain stems from a study of vaccination and CD4 T cells after COVID-19. Study overall: Six men and four women formed the convalescents, two being Hispanic.

Concerning this clonotype: Its specificity is not known.

The study sequenced cultured CD4+ T cell DNA using the Oncomine TCR Beta short-read assay. It was cultured CD4+ T cells from which genomic DNA was extracted. TCRdb reanalysed the PCR reads using MiXCR and keeps one entry per CDR3 protein. The sample contains approximately 12,000 distinct CDR3 sequences, 65% of which appear only once. As for treatment: roughly nine-day PBMC culture with coronavirus spike peptide pools or control peptides (ViraFEST assay). ViraFEST grew antigen-specific T cells using peptide pools, then sequenced TCRs. The sample consisted of CD4+ T cells from blood, cultured in vitro, taken before SARS-CoV-2 vaccination. The receptor was derived from a human donor who had recovered from COVID-19.

This CDR3 is CASSPHQRAGNEQFF. The CDR3 DNA follows: TGTGCCAGCAGTCCCCACCAGCGGGCTGGCAATGAGCAGTTCTTC. The chain couples TRBV28 to TRBJ2-1; D is possibly TRBD2 (6 bases). The V gene's germline CDR1 is MDHEN and CDR2 SYDVKM. The V and J ends lost 5 bases and 6 bases respectively, with 17 bases between them. The CDR3 has 15 amino acids.